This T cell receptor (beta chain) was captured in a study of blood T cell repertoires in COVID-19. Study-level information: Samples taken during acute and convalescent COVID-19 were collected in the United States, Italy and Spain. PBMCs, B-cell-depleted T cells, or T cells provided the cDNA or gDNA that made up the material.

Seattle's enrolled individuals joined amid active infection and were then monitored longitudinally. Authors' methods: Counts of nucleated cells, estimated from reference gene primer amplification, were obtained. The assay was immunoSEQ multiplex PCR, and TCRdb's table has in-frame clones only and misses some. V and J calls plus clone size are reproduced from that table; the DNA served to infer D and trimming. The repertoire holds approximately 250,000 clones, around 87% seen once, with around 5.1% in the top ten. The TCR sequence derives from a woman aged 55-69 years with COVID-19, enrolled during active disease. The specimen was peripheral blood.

The CDR3 DNA sequence: TGTGCCAGCAGTGACGACCTAGATAGTGAGCAGTTCTTC. It is translated as CASSDDLDSEQFF. The chain uses TRBV6-4 and TRBJ2-1; D remains ambiguous. The CDR3 consists of 13 residues. The V gene's germline CDR1 is MRHNA and CDR2 SNTAGT. V dropped 2 bases and J dropped 9 bases, with 11 bases sitting between them.